Sequencing of this T cell receptor (beta chain) was carried out in a study of a mutant IDH1 vaccine in newly diagnosed glioma. Background on the study: Standard pretreatment was either radiotherapy, temozolomide, or, for most, radiochemotherapy with temozolomide.

CDR3 length: 15 amino acids. V gave up 0 bases and J gave up 9 bases, with 15 bases separating them. Germline V gene lookup returns CDR1 SGHTA and CDR2 FQGNSA. Specified time point: baseline, week 1 (first vaccination visit). Treatment indicated: pre-vaccination baseline after standard-of-care therapy. Measured with immunoSEQ multiplex PCR; TCRdb has only the in-frame clones, and not every one. Of 15,000 to 20,000 clones in the sample, more than 65% were seen once. This clone was observed once. Antigen specificity is unknown. The study's findings and limits: Altogether, approximately 93% of patients exhibited vaccine-induced immune responses.

The J gene is TRBJ2-1, the V gene TRBV7-2; either TRBD1 or TRBD2 may fit D (5 bases each). The TCR sequence derives from a man in his forties or fifties with glioma. The sequenced sample was PBMCs, obtained from a glioma patient treated with radiotherapy, temozolomide or both. The CDR3 nucleotides read TGTGCCAGCAGCTTAGCGGGACCACCTTTTAGTGAGCAGTTCTTC. Amino acids: CASSLAGPPFSEQFF.